This is a list of T cell receptor beta chains from one sample in a study of identical twins. TCRdb independently ran MiXCR on the 5' RACE reads; one entry per CDR3 protein. Of around 470,000 distinct CDR3 sequences in the sample, 14% were seen once. These data are also associated with another study on yellow fever vaccine responses in identical twins.

The source material was CD4+ T cells sorted from blood. Source of these receptors: a woman under 30 in good health. Both conserved end residues are part of each CDR3. The order of the fields is V gene, J gene, D gene, clone size, CDR3 protein, CDR3 DNA. The D gene is left open where the match is weak. Expanded clones are given a class, and other clones once, few, many or no size at all.

V gene: TRBV6-5; J gene: TRBJ1-2; D gene: .; clone size: .; CDR3 protein: CASSYGQTGGGYTF; CDR3 DNA: TGTGCCAGCAGTTACGGACAGACCGGGGGTGGCTACACCTTC
V gene: TRBV13; J gene: TRBJ2-3; D gene: .; clone size: .; CDR3 protein: CASRLRGGGAILTLKITDTQYF; CDR3 DNA: TGTGCCAGCAGACTGAGGGGTGGAGGAGCTATCCTGACACTAAAAATCACAGATACGCAGTATTTT
V gene: TRBV19; J gene: TRBJ2-7; D gene: .; clone size: .; CDR3 protein: CASSSRDLTYEQYF; CDR3 DNA: TGTGCCAGTAGTTCCCGGGACCTAACCTACGAGCAGTACTTC
V gene: TRBV27; J gene: TRBJ2-7; D gene: .; clone size: .; CDR3 protein: CASSPTPLGEQYF; CDR3 DNA: TGTGCCAGCAGTCCTACCCCCTTAGGGGAGCAGTACTTC
V gene: TRBV12-3/TRBV12-4; J gene: TRBJ2-3; D gene: .; clone size: .; CDR3 protein: CASSLPPLDTQYF; CDR3 DNA: TGTGCCAGCAGTCTCCCGCCCTTGGATACGCAGTATTTT
V gene: TRBV9; J gene: TRBJ1-1; D gene: .; clone size: many; CDR3 protein: CASSVASGKKDTEAFF; CDR3 DNA: TGTGCCAGCAGCGTAGCTTCGGGGAAGAAGGACACTGAAGCTTTCTTT
V gene: TRBV2; J gene: TRBJ2-2; D gene: TRBD1; clone size: few; CDR3 protein: CASRQNDRVAGELFF; CDR3 DNA: TGTGCCAGCAGGCAAAACGACAGGGTGGCCGGGGAGCTGTTTTTT
V gene: TRBV28; J gene: TRBJ2-7; D gene: .; clone size: .; CDR3 protein: CASSFRSQSTEQYF; CDR3 DNA: TGTGCCAGCAGTTTCAGGAGTCAGTCCACGGAGCAGTACTTC
V gene: TRBV4-2; J gene: TRBJ2-3; D gene: .; clone size: .; CDR3 protein: CASSLRPAVDTQYF; CDR3 DNA: TGTGCCAGCAGCCTAAGGCCCGCGGTGGATACGCAGTATTTT
V gene: TRBV20-1; J gene: TRBJ2-2; D gene: .; clone size: .; CDR3 protein: CSAREGRTGNTGELFF; CDR3 DNA: TGCAGTGCTAGGGAAGGTCGGACTGGGAACACCGGGGAGCTGTTTTTT
V gene: TRBV7-9; J gene: TRBJ1-2; D gene: .; clone size: .; CDR3 protein: CASRGGKSYGYTF; CDR3 DNA: TGTGCCAGCAGGGGAGGGAAATCCTATGGCTACACCTTC
V gene: TRBV28; J gene: TRBJ2-1; D gene: TRBD2; clone size: .; CDR3 protein: CASTSPGGSHEQFF; CDR3 DNA: TGTGCCAGCACCTCCCCGGGGGGGTCCCATGAGCAGTTCTTC
V gene: TRBV7-2; J gene: TRBJ1-5; D gene: TRBD1; clone size: many; CDR3 protein: CASSPGTVNQPQHF; CDR3 DNA: TGTGCCAGCAGCCCCGGGACAGTGAATCAGCCCCAGCATTTT
V gene: TRBV24-1; J gene: TRBJ2-5; D gene: TRBD1; clone size: few; CDR3 protein: CATSDSGTGRTQYF; CDR3 DNA: TGTGCCACCAGTGATTCCGGGACAGGGAGGACCCAGTACTTC